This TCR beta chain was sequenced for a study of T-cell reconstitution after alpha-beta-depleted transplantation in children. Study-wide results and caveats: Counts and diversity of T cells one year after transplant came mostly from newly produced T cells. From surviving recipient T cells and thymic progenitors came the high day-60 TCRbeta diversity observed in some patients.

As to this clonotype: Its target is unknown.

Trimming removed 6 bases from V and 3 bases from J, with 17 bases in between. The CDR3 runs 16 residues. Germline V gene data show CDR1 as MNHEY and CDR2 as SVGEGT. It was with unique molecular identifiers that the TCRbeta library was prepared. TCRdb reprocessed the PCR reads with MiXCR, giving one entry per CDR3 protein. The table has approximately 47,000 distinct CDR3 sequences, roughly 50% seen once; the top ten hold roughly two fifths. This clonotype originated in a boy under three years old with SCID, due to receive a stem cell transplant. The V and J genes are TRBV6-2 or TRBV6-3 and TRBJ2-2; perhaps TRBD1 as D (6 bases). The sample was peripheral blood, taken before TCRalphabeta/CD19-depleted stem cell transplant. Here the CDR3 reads CASRTTGRGYTGELFF. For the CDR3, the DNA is TGTGCCAGCAGGACTACAGGGAGAGGGTACACCGGGGAGCTGTTTTTT.